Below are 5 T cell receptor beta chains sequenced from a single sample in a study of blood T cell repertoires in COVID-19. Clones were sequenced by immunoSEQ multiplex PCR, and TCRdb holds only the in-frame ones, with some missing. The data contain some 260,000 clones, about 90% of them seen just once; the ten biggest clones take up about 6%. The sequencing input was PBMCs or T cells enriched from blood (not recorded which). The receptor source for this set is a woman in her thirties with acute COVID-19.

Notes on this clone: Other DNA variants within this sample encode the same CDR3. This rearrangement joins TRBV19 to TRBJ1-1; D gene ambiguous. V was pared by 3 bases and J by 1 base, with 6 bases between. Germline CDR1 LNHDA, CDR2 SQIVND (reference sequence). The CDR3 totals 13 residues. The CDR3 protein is CASSINRNTEAFF. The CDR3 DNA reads TGTGCCAGTAGTATCAACAGGAACACTGAAGCTTTCTTT. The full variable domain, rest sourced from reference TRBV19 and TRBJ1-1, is DGGITQSPKYLFRKEGQNVTLSCEQNLNHDAMYWYRQDPGQGLRLIYYSQIVNDFQKGDIAEGYSVSREKKESFPLTVTSAQKNPTAFYLCASSINRNTEAFFGQGTRLTVV.

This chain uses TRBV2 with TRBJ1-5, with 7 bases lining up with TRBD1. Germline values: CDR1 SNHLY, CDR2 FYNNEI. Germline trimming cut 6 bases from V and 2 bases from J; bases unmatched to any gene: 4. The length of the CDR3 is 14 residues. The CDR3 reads CASRMQGGNQPQHF. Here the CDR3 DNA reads TGTGCCAGCAGGATGCAGGGGGGCAATCAGCCCCAGCATTTT.

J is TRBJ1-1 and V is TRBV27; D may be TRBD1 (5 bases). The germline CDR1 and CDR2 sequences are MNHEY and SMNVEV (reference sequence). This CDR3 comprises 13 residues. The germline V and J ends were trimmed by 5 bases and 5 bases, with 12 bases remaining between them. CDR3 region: CASSPPGSTEAFF. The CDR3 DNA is TGTGCCAGCAGTCCACCAGGGTCAACTGAAGCTTTCTTT.

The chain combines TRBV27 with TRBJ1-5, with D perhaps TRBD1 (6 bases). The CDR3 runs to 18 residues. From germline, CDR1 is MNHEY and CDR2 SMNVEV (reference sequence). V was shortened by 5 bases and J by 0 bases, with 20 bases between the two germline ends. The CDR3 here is CASSLRGGSSISNQPQHF. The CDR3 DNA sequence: TGTGCCAGCAGTCTCAGGGGCGGTAGTAGTATTAGCAATCAGCCCCAGCATTTT.

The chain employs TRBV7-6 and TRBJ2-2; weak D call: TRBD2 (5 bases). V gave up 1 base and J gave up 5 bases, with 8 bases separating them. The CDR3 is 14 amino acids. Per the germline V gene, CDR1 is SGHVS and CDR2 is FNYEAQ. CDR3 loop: CASSLGSGTGELFF. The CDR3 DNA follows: TGTGCCAGCAGCTTAGGGAGCGGTACCGGGGAGCTGTTTTTT. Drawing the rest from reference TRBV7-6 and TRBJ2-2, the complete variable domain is GAGVSQSPRYKVTKRGQDVALRCDPISGHVSLYWYRQALGQGPEFLTYFNYEAQQDKSGLPNDRFSAERPEGSISTLTIQRTEQRDSAMYRCASSLGSGTGELFFGEGSRLTVL.